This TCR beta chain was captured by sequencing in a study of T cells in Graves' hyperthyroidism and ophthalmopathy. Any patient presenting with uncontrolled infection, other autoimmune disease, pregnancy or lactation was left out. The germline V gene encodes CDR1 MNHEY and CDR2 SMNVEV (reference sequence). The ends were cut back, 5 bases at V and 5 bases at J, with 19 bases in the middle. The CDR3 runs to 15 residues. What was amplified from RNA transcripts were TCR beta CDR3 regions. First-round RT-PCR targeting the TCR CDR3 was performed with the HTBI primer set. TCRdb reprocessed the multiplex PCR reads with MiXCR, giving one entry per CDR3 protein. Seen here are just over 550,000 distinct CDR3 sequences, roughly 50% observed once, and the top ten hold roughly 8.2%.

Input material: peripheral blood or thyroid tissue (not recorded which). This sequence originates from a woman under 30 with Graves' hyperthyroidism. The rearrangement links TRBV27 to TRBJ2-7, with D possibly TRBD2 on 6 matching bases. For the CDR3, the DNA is TGTGCCAGCAGTACCGAAGATAGCGGAGGTCACGAGCAGTACTTC. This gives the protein CASSTEDSGGHEQYF.